This T cell receptor (beta chain) was obtained from a study of control samples from healthy donors and cancer patients. Using immunoSEQ multiplex PCR, the repertoire was profiled, and TCRdb retains in-frame clones only, with some absent. The top ten clones hold 13% of a sample with 260,000 or so clones, roughly 82% of them seen once. Trimming stripped 1 base from V and 6 bases from J, with 9 bases between. Germline CDR1 SEHNR, CDR2 FQNEAQ (reference sequence). CDR3 length: 13 amino acids. The genes are TRBV7-9 and TRBJ1-1, with D hard to call. Sample: PBMCs. This TCR was recovered from a woman in her fifties or sixties with lung cancer. This CDR3 reads CASSLDLYAEAFF. CDR3 nucleotides: TGTGCCAGCAGCTTAGATTTGTATGCTGAAGCTTTCTTT.